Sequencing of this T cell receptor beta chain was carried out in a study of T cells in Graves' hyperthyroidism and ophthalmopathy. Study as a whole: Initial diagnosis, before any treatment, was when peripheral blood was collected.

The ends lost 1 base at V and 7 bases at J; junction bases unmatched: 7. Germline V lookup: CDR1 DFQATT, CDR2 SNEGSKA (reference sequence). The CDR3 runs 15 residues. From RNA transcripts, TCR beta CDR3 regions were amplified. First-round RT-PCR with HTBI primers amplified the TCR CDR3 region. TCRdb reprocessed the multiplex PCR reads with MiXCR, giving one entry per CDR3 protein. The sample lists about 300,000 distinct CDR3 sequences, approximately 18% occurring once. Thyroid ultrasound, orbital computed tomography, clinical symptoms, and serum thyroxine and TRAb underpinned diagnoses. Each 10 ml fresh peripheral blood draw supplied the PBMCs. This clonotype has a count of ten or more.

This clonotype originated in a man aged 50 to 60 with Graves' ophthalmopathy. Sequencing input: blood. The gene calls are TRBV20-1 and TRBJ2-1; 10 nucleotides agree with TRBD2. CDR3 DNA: TGCAGTGCTAGAGTGATAAGCGGGAGGGGGAATGAGCAGTTCTTC. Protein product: CSARVISGRGNEQFF.